The present T cell receptor (beta chain) was sequenced within a study of tumor-infiltrating lymphocytes in primary liver carcinoma. Study in general: Each sample had roughly 3.5 to 8 million productive TCRbeta reads regardless of tissue type.

Co-extraction yielded RNA and DNA from roughly 20-30 mg of unsorted bulk tissue. CDR1 and CDR2 from the germline V gene are DFQATT and SNEGSKA (reference sequence). The CDR3 runs to 15 residues. The V segment lost 6 bases and the J segment 0 bases; nucleotides outside the gene matches: 10. Study outcomes and limitations: The study found a significantly higher top-250-clone fraction in tumors than in blood (p = 0.039).

This clonotype has just a few counts. Its antigen is currently unknown. TCR beta cDNA was made from around 460 ng total RNA with a constant-region primer. Modified slightly, ARM-PCR produced TCR beta libraries over three nested multiplex PCR rounds. Investigators reported that the first two PCR rounds, at roughly 10 cycles each, used TRBV1-TRBV30 forward primers with a C-beta reverse primer. TCRdb reprocessed the multiplex PCR reads via MiXCR and lists one record per CDR3 protein. This table has more than 30,000 distinct CDR3 sequences, 60% to 80% appearing once. The clonotype comes from a man aged 40-49 years with primary liver carcinoma and hepatitis B virus infection. Specimen: tumor-adjacent normal liver tissue. This chain connects TRBV20-1 to TRBJ1-1, with 7 bases lining up with TRBD1. The CDR3 DNA sequence: TGCAGTGCCCCGGGACAGTGGGTCATGAACACTGAAGCTTTCTTT. Protein: CSAPGQWVMNTEAFF.